This T cell receptor (beta chain) was obtained from a study of T-cell memory formation after mild COVID-19. About the study: Largely donor-specific TCR clusters were found.

The germline CDR1 and CDR2 sequences are ENHRY and SYGVKD. The trim removed 7 bases at V and 4 bases at J, leaving 7 bases unmatched. The length of the CDR3 is 15 residues. This clonotype was seen a few times. 5'RACE, which relied on constant-segment primers, yielded TCR alpha and TCR beta cDNA libraries carrying sample barcodes and UMIs. TCRdb processed the 5' RACE reads anew with MiXCR; each CDR3 protein has one entry. The sample lists 380,000 or so distinct CDR3 sequences, around an eighth occurring once. This clonotype was obtained from a man between 18 and 29 years old who had mild COVID-19 (a few samples of this study predate the infection). Cell type and time point are not known. The chain is built from TRBV10-3 and TRBJ2-3, with 11 bases that match TRBD2. The specimen sequenced was PBMCs or a T cell subset sorted from them (not recorded which). The CDR3: CAITATSGGPDTQYF. For the CDR3, the DNA is TGTGCCATCACTGCTACTAGCGGGGGACCAGATACGCAGTATTTT.